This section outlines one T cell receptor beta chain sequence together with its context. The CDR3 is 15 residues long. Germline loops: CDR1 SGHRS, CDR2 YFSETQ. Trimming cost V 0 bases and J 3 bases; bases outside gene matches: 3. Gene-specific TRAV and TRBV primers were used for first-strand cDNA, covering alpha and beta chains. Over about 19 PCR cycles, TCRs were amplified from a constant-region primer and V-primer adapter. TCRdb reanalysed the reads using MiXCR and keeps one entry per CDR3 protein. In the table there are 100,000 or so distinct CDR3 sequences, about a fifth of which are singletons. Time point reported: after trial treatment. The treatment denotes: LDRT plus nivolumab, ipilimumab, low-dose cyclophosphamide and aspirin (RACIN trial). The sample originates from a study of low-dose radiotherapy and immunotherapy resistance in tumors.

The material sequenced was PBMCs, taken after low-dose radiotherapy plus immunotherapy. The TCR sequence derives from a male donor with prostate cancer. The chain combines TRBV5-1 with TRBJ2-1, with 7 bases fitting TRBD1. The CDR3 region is CASSLEQGNYNEQFF. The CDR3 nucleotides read TGCGCCAGCAGCTTGGAACAGGGGAACTACAATGAGCAGTTCTTC.